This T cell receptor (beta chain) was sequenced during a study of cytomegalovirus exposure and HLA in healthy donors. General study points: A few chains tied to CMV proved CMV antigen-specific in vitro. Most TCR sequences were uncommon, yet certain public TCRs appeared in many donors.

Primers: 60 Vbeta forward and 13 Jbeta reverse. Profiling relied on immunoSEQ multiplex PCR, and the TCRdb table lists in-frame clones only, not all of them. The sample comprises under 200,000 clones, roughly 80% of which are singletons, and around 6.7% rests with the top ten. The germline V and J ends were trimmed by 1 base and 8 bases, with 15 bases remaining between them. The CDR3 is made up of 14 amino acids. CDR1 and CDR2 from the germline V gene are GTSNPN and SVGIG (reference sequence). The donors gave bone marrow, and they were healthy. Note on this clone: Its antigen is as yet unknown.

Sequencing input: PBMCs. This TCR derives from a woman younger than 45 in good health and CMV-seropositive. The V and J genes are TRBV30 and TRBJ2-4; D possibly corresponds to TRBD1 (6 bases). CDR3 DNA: TGTGCCTGGAGTGGTAGTTACAGGGCGGACATTCAGTACTTC. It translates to CAWSGSYRADIQYF.